These 29 T cell receptor beta chains were sequenced from one sample in a study of CD8+CD57+ T cells in acquired aplastic anemia. Previously, flow cytometry had revealed CD8+CD57+ cell expansion in the patients chosen for sequencing. The study profiled TCR beta VDJ and CDR3 using genomic DNA as template. Each CDR3 protein gets one entry after TCRdb re-called the reads with MiXCR. The sample has about 160,000 distinct CDR3 sequences; less than 60% are singletons. Material: sorted CD4+, CD8+, or CD8+CD57+ T cells (not recorded which) from PBMCs. These receptors all come from a human donor with aplastic anemia.

The CDR3: CSASVKDRVSAIEQFF. Written as DNA, the CDR3 is TGCAGTGCTAGTGTTAAGGACAGGGTTTCTGCAATTGAGCAGTTCTTC. The chain is built from TRBV20-1 and TRBJ2-1; 8 bases agree with TRBD1. Germline loops: CDR1 DFQATT, CDR2 SNEGSKA (reference sequence). The CDR3 has 16 residues. V gave up 3 bases and J gave up 9 bases; unmatched junction bases: 16.

The V and J genes are TRBV2 and TRBJ2-5; D is possibly TRBD2 (6 bases). The CDR3 is made up of 15 amino acids. Trimming removed 2 bases from V and 4 bases from J, with 14 bases in between. Germline V lookup: CDR1 SNHLY, CDR2 FYNNEI. CDR3 sequence (DNA): TGTGCCAGCAGTGAATATAACGTGGGGGGAGAGACCCAGTACTTC. It specifies CASSEYNVGGETQYF.

The V and J genes are TRBV7-4 and TRBJ2-1, with 12 bases matching TRBD2. With V trimmed by 5 bases and J by 4 bases, 6 bases remained unmatched. CDR3 size: 16 residues. Germline V gene sequence: CDR1 SGHVT, CDR2 SQSDAQ. The CDR3 DNA reads as TGTGCCAGCAGCCCCAGACTAGCGGGGGTGTACAATGAGCAGTTCTTC. Amino acids: CASSPRLAGVYNEQFF.

Ten or more counts support this clonotype. This sequence joins TRBV6-1 and TRBJ1-4; 11 bases are shared with TRBD1. From germline, CDR1 is MNHNS and CDR2 SASEGT. Trimming removed 7 bases from V and 8 bases from J; junction bases left unmatched: 9. The CDR3 has 15 residues. In nucleotides, the CDR3 is TGTGCCAGCATCCTCCGGGACAGGGGGTACGAAAAACTGTTTTTT. Residues: CASILRDRGYEKLFF.

A remark on this clonotype: Its ends do not fully match the called genes, so a read error is possible. The chain couples TRBV10-3 to TRBJ2-7; 9 nucleotides agree with TRBD1. Germline values: CDR1 ENHRY, CDR2 SYGVKD. The CDR3 has 14 amino acids. The CDR3 is CASSDPGQGFEQYF. For the CDR3, the DNA is TGTGCCAGCAGTGACCCGGGACAGGGCTTCGAGCAGTACTTC.

This chain links TRBV5-1 with TRBJ2-7; 10 bases line up with TRBD2. Germline values: CDR1 SGHRS, CDR2 YFSETQ. The CDR3 has 17 residues. V shed 4 bases and J 4 bases; nucleotides not matched to a gene: 14. In nucleotides, the CDR3 is TGCGCCAGCAGCCTATCTAGCGGGAGTGGGGAGTTGTACGAGCAGTACTTC. This translates into CASSLSSGSGELYEQYF.

Many counts were recorded for this clonotype. The chain is built from TRBV6-4 and TRBJ1-5, with 11 bases lining up with TRBD1. The junction had 2 bases not matched to a gene; V was cut back by 4 bases and J by 3 bases. This CDR3 comprises 15 residues. Per germline, CDR1 MRHNA and CDR2 SNTAGT. The chain's CDR3 is CASSVDRGPNQPQHF. DNA for the CDR3: TGTGCCAGCAGTGTGGACAGGGGGCCCAATCAGCCCCAGCATTTT.

This clonotype was detected only once. The chain joins TRBV20-1 to TRBJ2-3; D ambiguous. Germline CDR1 DFQATT, CDR2 SNEGSKA (reference sequence). CDR3 size: 13 residues. The V and J ends lost 5 bases and 2 bases respectively, with 11 bases between them. CDR3 loop: CSAPNPPTDTQYF. CDR3 DNA sequence: TGCAGTGCTCCCAACCCTCCCACAGATACGCAGTATTTT.

This clonotype is a singleton in its sample. The chain couples TRBV15 to TRBJ2-7; D ambiguous. From germline, CDR1 is LNHNV and CDR2 YYDKDF (reference sequence). Trimming stripped 0 bases from V and 7 bases from J, with 10 bases between. The CDR3 contains 13 residues. The DNA of the CDR3 is TGTGCCACCAGCAGAGATCGGAGCGCTGAGCAGTACTTC. Translating it yields CATSRDRSAEQYF.

This clonotype was recorded many times. The chain recombines TRBV24-1 with TRBJ1-6, with 10 bases lining up with TRBD1. In germline, CDR1 is KGHDR, CDR2 SFDVKD. V lost 2 bases and J lost 9; bases outside the gene matches: 6. The CDR3 spans 16 residues. The CDR3 DNA follows: TGTGCCACCAGTGATTCCGGGACAGGGGCAGGTTCACCCCTCCACTTT. Its protein product is CATSDSGTGAGSPLHF.

The J gene is TRBJ2-7, the V gene TRBV2; a weak D match, TRBD2 (6 bases). V dropped 6 bases and J dropped 7 bases, with 19 bases sitting between them. CDR1 and CDR2 (germline): SNHLY, FYNNEI. CDR3 length equals 14 residues. The CDR3 loop reads CASRLAGPGWEQYF. CDR3 DNA: TGTGCCAGCAGACTGGCGGGACCTGGGTGGGAGCAGTACTTC.

The CDR3 reads CSVRTGNTEAFF. The CDR3, as DNA: TGCAGCGTTCGTACAGGGAACACTGAAGCTTTCTTT. This chain connects TRBV29-1 to TRBJ1-1; perhaps TRBD1 as D (5 bases). The CDR3 runs to 12 residues. The germline V and J ends were trimmed by 5 bases and 1 base, with 8 bases remaining between them. CDR1 is SQVTM and CDR2 is ANQGSEA in the germline V gene. The full variable domain, with the rest looked up from reference TRBV29-1 and TRBJ1-1, is SAVISQKPSRDICQRGTSLTIQCQVDSQVTMMFWYRQQPGQSLTLIATANQGSEATYESGFVIDKFPISRPNLTFSTLTVSNMSPEDSSIYLCSVRTGNTEAFFGQGTRLTVV.

Ten or more counts support this clonotype. The chain couples TRBV6-2 or TRBV6-3 to TRBJ1-2; tentative D call: TRBD1 (6 bases). The CDR3 extends over 14 amino acids. Germline CDR1 reads MNHEY; CDR2 reads SVGEGT. Deletions cut 5 bases from V and 9 bases from J, with 19 bases between. CDR3 bases: TGTGCCAGCAGTCCACCGGGACACGGGATTAGCTACACCTTC. Translation: CASSPPGHGISYTF.

This sequence joins TRBV20-1 and TRBJ1-6; D unresolved. V gave up 4 bases and J gave up 11 bases, with 21 bases separating them. The CDR3 runs to 15 residues. Per the germline V gene, CDR1 is DFQATT and CDR2 is SNEGSKA (reference sequence). Written as DNA, the CDR3 is TGCAGTGCTACTCCTCCCCCGCCGGGGAGAACACCCCTCCACTTT. This encodes CSATPPPPGRTPLHF.

The J gene is TRBJ2-1, the V gene TRBV24-1; TRBD2 matches at 13 bases. The CDR3 is 15 amino acids. Germline V gene sequence: CDR1 KGHDR, CDR2 SFDVKD. The ends lost 11 bases at V and 10 bases at J; junction bases unmatched: 13. The CDR3 nucleotides read TGTGCCAGCAGCGTTACTAGCGGGGGGGCTTTGGAGCAGTTCTTC. This codes for CASSVTSGGALEQFF.

CDR3 sequence (DNA): TGTGCCAGCAGCTGGAGGGGGGCCTATGGCTACACCTTC. Translating it yields CASSWRGAYGYTF. J is TRBJ1-2 and V is TRBV7-2; tentative D call: TRBD1 (6 bases). The V gene's germline CDR1 is SGHTA and CDR2 FQGNSA. The CDR3 covers 13 residues. Trimming left V 4 bases short and J 4 bases short, with 10 bases between.

J is TRBJ1-5 and V is TRBV7-6, with TRBD1 matching 7 bases. This CDR3 has 15 residues. V lost 0 bases, J lost 7 bases, and 6 bases stayed unmatched. Germline lookup yields CDR1 SGHVS and CDR2 FNYEAQ. The CDR3 nucleotides read TGTGCCAGCAGCTTAGCAGGGGGCTGGCGCCAGCCCCAGCATTTT. Translated, it gives CASSLAGGWRQPQHF.

This sequence joins TRBV5-4 and TRBJ2-7; tentatively, D is TRBD2 (5 bases). This CDR3 contains 14 residues. The germline CDR1 and CDR2 sequences are SGHNT and YYREEE (reference sequence). The germline V and J ends were trimmed by 7 bases and 0 bases, with 14 bases remaining between them. The CDR3 region has the DNA TGTGCCAGCGTCTCGGGGTTTAGCTCCTACGAGCAGTACTTC. Protein product: CASVSGFSSYEQYF.

V gene TRBV19 combines with J gene TRBJ2-7; possibly TRBD1 for D (6 bases). This CDR3 contains 14 residues. CDR1 and CDR2 from the germline V gene are LNHDA and SQIVND (reference sequence). Trimming removed 3 bases at V and 1 base at J, with 10 bases between. CDR3 nucleotides: TGTGCCAGTAGTATGAGAGGGGGATCCTACGAGCAGTACTTC. Protein: CASSMRGGSYEQYF.

With respect to this clonotype: A read error may explain this, as a much larger clone is one base away. This chain joins TRBV6-1 and TRBJ1-1; D unclear. This CDR3 has 12 amino acids. Germline CDR1 is MNHNS and CDR2 is SASEGT. With 6 bases removed from V and 6 bases from J, the gap between germline ends came to 11 bases. CDR3 protein: CASRLAKAEAFF. The DNA of the CDR3 is TGTGCCAGCAGATTAGCAAAAGCTGAAGCTTTCTTT.

The rearrangement uses TRBV19 and TRBJ1-4; D is perhaps TRBD1 (6 bases). Germline loops: CDR1 LNHDA, CDR2 SQIVND (reference sequence). The CDR3 is 15 amino acids. V lost 6 bases and J 6 bases, leaving 17 bases between the germline ends. Here the CDR3 DNA reads TGTGCCAGTAGGACCACAGACAGGACGTATGAAAAACTGTTTTTT. Amino acids: CASRTTDRTYEKLFF.

This clonotype was detected ten times or more. This chain's CDR3 is CASSPGKDSPLHF. CDR3 DNA sequence: TGTGCCAGCTCACCAGGAAAGGACTCACCCCTCCACTTT. The gene calls are TRBV18 and TRBJ1-6; no definite D call. CDR1 and CDR2 from the germline V gene are KGHSH and LQKENI. The CDR3 contains 13 residues. Deletions cut 2 bases from V and 10 bases from J, with 9 bases between.

The V and J genes are TRBV15 and TRBJ1-5; D perhaps matches TRBD1 (5 bases). The CDR3 has 15 residues. Germline lookup yields CDR1 LNHNV and CDR2 YYDKDF (reference sequence). V dropped 0 bases and J dropped 6 bases, with 12 bases sitting between them. The CDR3 region has the DNA TGTGCCACCAGCAGAGATTTGGGGCCTTTTCAGCCCCAGCATTTT. This gives the protein CATSRDLGPFQPQHF.

The V and J genes are TRBV14 and TRBJ2-5, with D possibly being TRBD1 or TRBD2 (5 bases each). Germline lookup yields CDR1 SGHDN and CDR2 FVKESK. The CDR3 extends over 15 amino acids. Trimming took 0 bases from V and 5 from J, leaving 13 bases between them. In nucleotides, the CDR3 is TGTGCCAGCAGCCAAGAGTTCCGGGGCGGGGAGACCCAGTACTTC. Its protein is CASSQEFRGGETQYF.

This clonotype came up once. The chain combines TRBV25-1 with TRBJ1-1; possibly TRBD1 for D (5 bases). V was shortened by 1 base and J by 9 bases, with 18 bases between the two germline ends. This CDR3 comprises 15 residues. CDR1 MGHDK and CDR2 SYGVNS come from the germline V gene. DNA of the CDR3: TGTGCCAGCAGTGAATTGAGTGGGGACCACCGTCAAGCTTTCTTT. It yields the protein CASSELSGDHRQAFF.

The J gene is TRBJ2-5, the V gene TRBV7-2; a possible D gene is TRBD1 (7 bases). The CDR3 is 12 amino acids. Between the trimmed V and J ends, which lost 4 bases and 14 bases, there was a span of 17 bases. Looked up from germline, CDR1 is SGHTA and CDR2 is FQGNSA. In DNA form, the CDR3 reads TGTGCCAGCAGCTCCCAGGGGGGCCGAAATTACTTC. Its translation is CASSSQGGRNYF.

V usage is TRBV4-3 and J usage is TRBJ2-5, with 7 bases fitting TRBD2. The CDR3 runs 17 residues. The junction had 12 bases not matched to a gene; V was cut back by 1 base and J by 4 bases. Germline V gives CDR1 LGHNA, CDR2 YSLEER. CDR3 in amino acids: CASSQGFPTGGGETQYF. For the CDR3, the DNA is TGCGCCAGCAGCCAAGGTTTCCCTACGGGAGGTGGAGAGACCCAGTACTTC.

The gene calls are TRBV5-1 and TRBJ2-7; D uncertain. CDR1 is SGHRS, CDR2 YFSETQ, per germline. Trimming removed 5 bases from V and 5 bases from J, with 11 bases in between. The CDR3 loop spans 12 amino acids. CDR3: CASSHGSHEQYF. CDR3 bases: TGCGCCAGCAGTCATGGGTCACACGAGCAGTACTTC. The variable domain in full, with the rest retrieved from reference TRBV5-1 and TRBJ2-7, is KAGVTQTPRYLIKTRGQQVTLSCSPISGHRSVSWYQQTPGQGLQFLFEYFSETQRNKGNFPGRFSGRQFSNSRSEMNVSTLELGDSALYLCASSHGSHEQYFGPGTRLTVT.

The rearrangement links TRBV30 to TRBJ2-1; D assignment may be TRBD1 or TRBD2 (5 bases each). The CDR3 consists of 14 residues. V was cut by 0 bases and J by 3 bases, with 9 bases left in between. Germline values: CDR1 GTSNPN, CDR2 SVGIG (reference sequence). The CDR3: CAWSVKRGYNEQFF. In nucleotides, the CDR3 is TGTGCCTGGAGTGTAAAGAGGGGCTACAATGAGCAGTTCTTC.